These T cell receptor beta chains were read from a single sample in a study of T cell clones after liver transplantation. Only in-frame clones appear in the TCRdb table, and some are missing; sequencing was by immunoSEQ multiplex PCR. The data show tens of thousands of clones, around 78% seen once. Source: CD4+ T cells from blood, taken at the 22-month timepoint. These TCRs come from a human patient who received a liver transplant. Some T cells may trace back to the graft donor. Both conserved end residues are part of each CDR3. The D gene is left open where the match is weak. Only part of the rows carry a size: once, few, many, or a class if the clone is expanded.

V gene: TRBV28; D gene: .; clone size: .; J gene: TRBJ2-1; CDR3 DNA: TGTGCCAGCAGAAAACAGGGAAACTACAATGAGCAGTTCTTC; CDR3 protein: CASRKQGNYNEQFF
V gene: TRBV2; D gene: .; clone size: .; J gene: TRBJ1-5; CDR3 DNA: TGTGCCAGCAGTGAAGCGCGACTGTATAGCAATCAGCCCCAGCATTTT; CDR3 protein: CASSEARLYSNQPQHF
V gene: TRBV4-2; D gene: .; clone size: once; J gene: TRBJ2-3; CDR3 DNA: TGTGCCAGCAGCCAAGTGGATCTGGGCCGTCTAGCGGGACAGGGTACGCAGTATTTT; CDR3 protein: CASSQVDLGRLAGQGTQYF
V gene: TRBV25-1; D gene: .; clone size: .; J gene: TRBJ1-4; CDR3 DNA: TGTGCCAGCAGTGAAAGGGCCCAGCCCACTGAAAAACTGTTTTTT; CDR3 protein: CASSERAQPTEKLFF
V gene: TRBV11-1; D gene: .; clone size: .; J gene: TRBJ1-1; CDR3 DNA: TGTGCAATAAGACAGCGGAACACTGAAGCTTTCTTT; CDR3 protein: CAIRQRNTEAFF
V gene: TRBV9; D gene: .; clone size: .; J gene: TRBJ2-3; CDR3 DNA: TGTGCCAGCAGCAAACAGGACAGCAGGGGAGATACGCAGTATTTT; CDR3 protein: CASSKQDSRGDTQYF
V gene: TRBV6-5; D gene: .; clone size: .; J gene: TRBJ2-7; CDR3 DNA: TGTGCCAGCAGTCTATATTCGACGGGGGACTACGAGCAGTACTTC; CDR3 protein: CASSLYSTGDYEQYF
V gene: TRBV6-4; D gene: TRBD2; clone size: .; J gene: TRBJ2-1; CDR3 DNA: TGTGCCAGCAGTGCCCACACTAGCGGGGGATTCAATGAGCAGTTCTTC; CDR3 protein: CASSAHTSGGFNEQFF
V gene: TRBV7-3; D gene: .; clone size: .; J gene: TRBJ2-3; CDR3 DNA: TGTGCCAGCAGCTCACGCACAGATACGCAGTATTTT; CDR3 protein: CASSSRTDTQYF
V gene: TRBV7-8; D gene: .; clone size: .; J gene: TRBJ2-3; CDR3 DNA: TGTGCCAGCAGCCTTATAGGGGGAATCACAGATACGCAGTATTTT; CDR3 protein: CASSLIGGITDTQYF
V gene: TRBV5-1; D gene: TRBD1; clone size: .; J gene: TRBJ1-2; CDR3 DNA: TGCGCCAGCACCGAGCAGGGGGGAGGAAACTATGGCTACACCTTC; CDR3 protein: CASTEQGGGNYGYTF
V gene: TRBV6-1; D gene: TRBD1; clone size: .; J gene: TRBJ2-7; CDR3 DNA: TGTGCCAGCAGAGAAGGGACAGAGTACGAGCAGTACTTC; CDR3 protein: CASREGTEYEQYF
V gene: TRBV15; D gene: .; clone size: .; J gene: TRBJ1-2; CDR3 DNA: TGTGCCACCAGCGGACCGACGGGTGATGGCTACACCTTC; CDR3 protein: CATSGPTGDGYTF
V gene: TRBV5-1; D gene: .; clone size: .; J gene: TRBJ1-2; CDR3 DNA: TGCGCCAGCAGCTTGGAGGGACGGATTAACTATGGCTACACCTTC; CDR3 protein: CASSLEGRINYGYTF
V gene: TRBV12-5; D gene: .; clone size: .; J gene: TRBJ2-2; CDR3 DNA: TGTGCTAGTGGTCTCTGGACAGCCCCGAACACCGGGGAGCTGTTTTTT; CDR3 protein: CASGLWTAPNTGELFF
V gene: TRBV7-9; D gene: TRBD1; clone size: .; J gene: TRBJ2-3; CDR3 DNA: TGTGCCAGCAGCCAACGACAGGGAGCAGATACGCAGTATTTT; CDR3 protein: CASSQRQGADTQYF
V gene: TRBV21-1; D gene: .; clone size: .; J gene: TRBJ2-4; CDR3 DNA: TGTGCCAGCAGCATATGGGGGGAACCCAAGGAAAACATTCAGTACTTC; CDR3 protein: CASSIWGEPKENIQYF
V gene: TRBV6-1; D gene: .; clone size: .; J gene: TRBJ2-1; CDR3 DNA: TGTGCCAGCATCTTTACCGGGACCCCGGGTGAGCAGTTCTTC; CDR3 protein: CASIFTGTPGEQFF
V gene: TRBV6-1; D gene: .; clone size: .; J gene: TRBJ1-5; CDR3 DNA: TGTGCCAGCAGTGTGACGAGCAATCAGCCCCAGCATTTT; CDR3 protein: CASSVTSNQPQHF
V gene: TRBV7-2; D gene: .; clone size: .; J gene: TRBJ2-7; CDR3 DNA: TGTGCCAGCAGCTCCCTCGGGCGGGAGCAGTACTTC; CDR3 protein: CASSSLGREQYF
V gene: TRBV18; D gene: TRBD2; clone size: .; J gene: TRBJ2-7; CDR3 DNA: TGTGCCAGCTCACCATCGGGACTAGCGGGAGGAGACCCGGACTTC; CDR3 protein: CASSPSGLAGGDPDF
V gene: TRBV11-2; D gene: .; clone size: .; J gene: TRBJ2-7; CDR3 DNA: TGTGCCAGCAGCCCCCAAGGGGGCGAGCAGTACTTC; CDR3 protein: CASSPQGGEQYF
V gene: TRBV29-1; D gene: .; clone size: .; J gene: TRBJ1-2; CDR3 DNA: TGCAGCGTTGAAAGGGGCGACGTCAATGGCTACACCTTC; CDR3 protein: CSVERGDVNGYTF
V gene: TRBV4-3; D gene: TRBD1; clone size: .; J gene: TRBJ1-6; CDR3 DNA: TGCGCCAGCAGCCCGAAGGGAAGGCCAGGGGGTAATTCACCCCTCCACTTT; CDR3 protein: CASSPKGRPGGNSPLHF
V gene: TRBV6-6; D gene: .; clone size: once; J gene: TRBJ2-5; CDR3 DNA: TGTGCCAGCAAGGCTGGAGAGACCCAGTACTTC; CDR3 protein: CASKAGETQYF
V gene: TRBV7-7; D gene: .; clone size: .; J gene: TRBJ2-1; CDR3 DNA: TGTGCTAGCAGCTTTGATCGCGGGACCTACAATGAGCAGTTCTTC; CDR3 protein: CASSFDRGTYNEQFF
V gene: TRBV5-6; D gene: .; clone size: .; J gene: TRBJ2-3; CDR3 DNA: TGTGCCAGCAGCAACTATAATACGCAGTATTTT; CDR3 protein: CASSNYNTQYF
V gene: TRBV2; D gene: .; clone size: .; J gene: TRBJ1-3; CDR3 DNA: TGTGCCAGCAGTGTCGACAGGACTGGAAACACCATATATTTT; CDR3 protein: CASSVDRTGNTIYF
V gene: TRBV5-1; D gene: .; clone size: .; J gene: TRBJ2-1; CDR3 DNA: TGCGCCAGCAGCTTGGGGTCTCCTGGAAGCTCCTACAATGAGCAGTTCTTC; CDR3 protein: CASSLGSPGSSYNEQFF
V gene: TRBV4-2; D gene: .; clone size: .; J gene: TRBJ1-2; CDR3 DNA: TGTGCCAGCAGCCAAGTCACGAGCATAGCAGCATATGGCTACACCTTC; CDR3 protein: CASSQVTSIAAYGYTF
V gene: TRBV9; D gene: .; clone size: .; J gene: TRBJ2-3; CDR3 DNA: TGTGCCAGCGGAAGGAGCGGAAATACGCAGTATTTT; CDR3 protein: CASGRSGNTQYF
V gene: TRBV9; D gene: TRBD1; clone size: .; J gene: TRBJ2-4; CDR3 DNA: TGTGCCAGCAGCCCCCGACAGGGGGTGGGAAACATTCAGTACTTC; CDR3 protein: CASSPRQGVGNIQYF
V gene: TRBV2; D gene: TRBD1; clone size: once; J gene: TRBJ1-2; CDR3 DNA: TGTGCCAGCACTTCGGGACAGACTAACTATGGCTACACCTTC; CDR3 protein: CASTSGQTNYGYTF
V gene: TRBV18; D gene: .; clone size: .; J gene: TRBJ2-5; CDR3 DNA: TGTGCCAGCTCACCGACTACGACGGGGCAGTGGGAGACCCAGTACTTC; CDR3 protein: CASSPTTTGQWETQYF
V gene: TRBV7-9; D gene: .; clone size: .; J gene: TRBJ2-7; CDR3 DNA: TGTGCCAGCAGCTTAGAGGGGCCGGGGGCGGTTTACGAGCAGTACTTC; CDR3 protein: CASSLEGPGAVYEQYF
V gene: TRBV2; D gene: TRBD1; clone size: few; J gene: TRBJ2-7; CDR3 DNA: TGTGCCAGGTCATTAACGGACAGGGTGGATTACGAGCAGTACTTC; CDR3 protein: CARSLTDRVDYEQYF
V gene: TRBV25-1; D gene: .; clone size: .; J gene: TRBJ1-1; CDR3 DNA: TGTGCCAGCAGAAGTCGATACACTGAAGCTTTCTTT; CDR3 protein: CASRSRYTEAFF
V gene: TRBV7-2; D gene: .; clone size: .; J gene: TRBJ2-3; CDR3 DNA: TGTGCCAGCAGCAGGGACGGCTCTAGCACAGATACGCAGTATTTT; CDR3 protein: CASSRDGSSTDTQYF
V gene: TRBV5-8; D gene: .; clone size: .; J gene: TRBJ2-5; CDR3 DNA: TGTGCCAGCAGCTTGGTGGGCACGGCAGCCCAGTACTTC; CDR3 protein: CASSLVGTAAQYF
V gene: TRBV7-7; D gene: .; clone size: once; J gene: TRBJ2-5; CDR3 DNA: TGTGCCAGCAGCTTGGGCCCCGTCGGGGAGACCCAGTACTTC; CDR3 protein: CASSLGPVGETQYF
V gene: TRBV7-2; D gene: .; clone size: few; J gene: TRBJ2-5; CDR3 DNA: TGTGCCAGCAGCTCAAGCACCCGATCGTGGGAGACCCAGTACTTC; CDR3 protein: CASSSSTRSWETQYF
V gene: TRBV6-5; D gene: .; clone size: .; J gene: TRBJ1-5; CDR3 DNA: TGTGCCAGCGGAACGGGGGGCAATCAGCCCCAGCATTTT; CDR3 protein: CASGTGGNQPQHF
V gene: TRBV5-1; D gene: .; clone size: .; J gene: TRBJ1-1; CDR3 DNA: TGCGCCAGCAGCTCACAGGTTTCCAACCCTGAAGCTTTCTTT; CDR3 protein: CASSSQVSNPEAFF
V gene: TRBV10-3; D gene: .; clone size: .; J gene: TRBJ2-7; CDR3 DNA: TGTGCCATCAGTGATTTACAGGGTCTGGACGAGCAGTACTTC; CDR3 protein: CAISDLQGLDEQYF
V gene: TRBV18; D gene: .; clone size: .; J gene: TRBJ2-3; CDR3 DNA: TGTGCCGGTCCAGGGGCGGGAGATACGCAGTATTTT; CDR3 protein: CAGPGAGDTQYF
V gene: TRBV11-3; D gene: .; clone size: .; J gene: TRBJ2-7; CDR3 DNA: TGTGCCAGTCACCTACAGGATCCCTACGAGCAGTACTTC; CDR3 protein: CASHLQDPYEQYF
V gene: TRBV25-1; D gene: .; clone size: .; J gene: TRBJ1-3; CDR3 DNA: TGTGCCAGCAGTGGGACTGGAAACACCATATATTTT; CDR3 protein: CASSGTGNTIYF
V gene: TRBV28; D gene: .; clone size: .; J gene: TRBJ1-5; CDR3 DNA: TGTGCCAGCAGTTTATCAGGAGCGGGGCGGCCCCAGCATTTT; CDR3 protein: CASSLSGAGRPQHF
V gene: TRBV7-2; D gene: .; clone size: .; J gene: TRBJ1-5; CDR3 DNA: TGTGCCAGCAGCTTAGCGGGGCAGGGGCCCCAGCATTTT; CDR3 protein: CASSLAGQGPQHF
V gene: TRBV7-2; D gene: .; clone size: .; J gene: TRBJ2-7; CDR3 DNA: TGTGCCAGCAGCTTTTCGGAGGGGACCGAGCAGTACTTC; CDR3 protein: CASSFSEGTEQYF
V gene: TRBV5-1; D gene: .; clone size: once; J gene: TRBJ2-6; CDR3 DNA: TGCGCCAGCAGCCCGATGGCTGGGGCCAACGTCCTGACTTTC; CDR3 protein: CASSPMAGANVLTF
V gene: TRBV6-6; D gene: .; clone size: .; J gene: TRBJ1-3; CDR3 DNA: TGTGCCAGCAGTTACTGGGGGAATTCTGGAAACACCATATATTTT; CDR3 protein: CASSYWGNSGNTIYF
V gene: TRBV19; D gene: TRBD2; clone size: .; J gene: TRBJ2-3; CDR3 DNA: TGTGCCAGTAGTATAGACGAGCGGGGGCGCACAGATACGCAGTATTTT; CDR3 protein: CASSIDERGRTDTQYF
V gene: TRBV6-4; D gene: .; clone size: .; J gene: TRBJ2-7; CDR3 DNA: TGTGCCAGCCCTATTCGGGACGCTTCTTACGAGCAGTACTTC; CDR3 protein: CASPIRDASYEQYF
V gene: TRBV5-6; D gene: .; clone size: .; J gene: TRBJ1-5; CDR3 DNA: TGTGCCAGCAGCTTGGGGGGCTTCTACCAGCCCCAGCATTTT; CDR3 protein: CASSLGGFYQPQHF
V gene: TRBV5-4; D gene: TRBD1; clone size: few; J gene: TRBJ1-1; CDR3 DNA: TGTGCCAGCAGCCGAAGCGGGACAGCCGGACTGAACACTGAAGCTTTCTTT; CDR3 protein: CASSRSGTAGLNTEAFF